A selection of T cell receptor beta chains follows, all from one sample in a study of control samples from healthy donors and cancer patients. The assay was immunoSEQ multiplex PCR, and TCRdb's table has in-frame clones only and misses some. Among approximately 190,000 clones listed, about 90% were seen once. Sequencing input: blood. Source of these receptors: a man aged 30 to 39 in good health. CDR3s include the opening cysteine and the closing phenylalanine or tryptophan. Each record gives: clone size, V gene, J gene, D gene, CDR3 protein, CDR3 DNA. The D gene is left open where the match is weak. The size of a clone is reported for some rows only, either as once, few or many, or as a class for expanded clones.

>NA|TRBV10-2|TRBJ2-2|NA
CASSDFASGELFF
TGCGCCAGCAGTGATTTTGCATCTGGGGAGCTGTTTTTT
>NA|TRBV7-4|TRBJ1-5|TRBD1
CASSSCLQGWSQPQHF
TGTGCCAGCAGCTCCTGCTTACAGGGGTGGAGTCAGCCCCAGCATTTT
>NA|TRBV2|TRBJ2-7|NA
CASSEQSYEQYF
TGTGCCAGCAGTGAACAGTCCTACGAGCAGTACTTC
>NA|TRBV14|TRBJ1-3|NA
CASSPGGGPFSGNTIYF
TGTGCCAGCAGCCCTGGTGGAGGTCCGTTCTCTGGAAACACCATATATTTT
>NA|TRBV28|TRBJ2-1|NA
CASSPLSSPRDTDNEQFF
TGTGCCAGCAGTCCCCTAAGTTCCCCGCGGGACACTGACAATGAGCAGTTCTTC
>once|TRBV20-1|TRBJ1-1|NA
CSASGPWFGESTEAFF
TGCAGTGCTAGTGGGCCATGGTTCGGGGAGAGCACTGAAGCTTTCTTT
>few|TRBV30|TRBJ1-5|TRBD1
CAWATGINQPQHF
TGTGCCTGGGCGACAGGGATCAATCAGCCCCAGCATTTT
>NA|TRBV29-1|TRBJ2-1|TRBD2
CSVPSGGANEQFF
TGCAGCGTTCCTAGCGGGGGGGCGAATGAGCAGTTCTTC
>NA|TRBV19|TRBJ1-1|NA
CASSILSGTNTEAFF
TGTGCCAGTAGTATCCTATCGGGGACGAACACTGAAGCTTTCTTT
>NA|TRBV30|TRBJ2-7|NA
CAWSVEDYEQYF
TGTGCCTGGAGTGTAGAAGACTACGAGCAGTACTTC
>NA|TRBV28|TRBJ1-5|TRBD1
CASSQTGTGYRLNSNQPQHF
TGTGCCAGCAGTCAAACCGGGACAGGGTATCGGTTAAATAGCAATCAGCCCCAGCATTTT
>once|TRBV7-2|TRBJ1-4|NA
CASSPAGRSNEKLFF
TGTGCCAGCAGCCCAGCTGGGCGTTCAAATGAAAAACTGTTTTTT
>NA|TRBV5-1|TRBJ2-7|TRBD1
CASSLRPGGEYEQYF
TGCGCCAGCAGCTTGAGACCAGGGGGTGAATACGAGCAGTACTTC
>NA|TRBV30|TRBJ1-5|NA
CAWSVSGNQPQHF
TGTGCCTGGAGTGTCTCAGGGAATCAGCCCCAGCATTTT
>NA|TRBV14|TRBJ1-1|TRBD1
CASSKGQRNTEAFF
TGTGCCAGCAGCAAGGGACAGCGAAACACTGAAGCTTTCTTT
>NA|TRBV5-1|TRBJ2-1|TRBD2
CASSMPSGGAAEQFF
TGCGCCAGCAGCATGCCTAGCGGGGGGGCCGCTGAGCAGTTCTTC
>NA|TRBV3-1/TRBV3-2|TRBJ1-3|NA
CASSLGGAPGNTIYF
TGTGCCAGCAGCTTAGGGGGGGCGCCTGGAAACACCATATATTTT
>NA|TRBV5-8|TRBJ1-1|NA
CASSSPGVNMNTEAFF
TGTGCCAGCAGCTCACCGGGAGTGAACATGAACACTGAAGCTTTCTTT
>NA|TRBV5-1|TRBJ2-3|TRBD1
CASSLRDRGRPGDTQYF
TGCGCCAGCAGCTTGAGGGACAGGGGGCGTCCGGGAGATACGCAGTATTTT
>NA|TRBV7-9|TRBJ1-1|TRBD1
CARGQLNTEAFF
TGTGCCAGGGGACAGTTGAACACTGAAGCTTTCTTT
>NA|TRBV4-2|TRBJ1-6|NA
CASTRESQGRINIYNSPLHF
TGTGCCAGCACCAGAGAAAGTCAGGGAAGGATCAATATCTATAATTCACCCCTCCACTTT
>NA|TRBV24-1|TRBJ2-1|NA
CATSTLADNEQFF
TGTGCCACCAGTACCCTAGCAGACAATGAGCAGTTCTTC
>NA|TRBV7-9|TRBJ2-6|NA
CASSITSPGANVLTF
TGTGCCAGCAGCATCACCTCTCCGGGGGCCAACGTCCTGACTTTC
>NA|TRBV10-1|TRBJ1-1|TRBD1
CASSESKAGGTEAFF
TGCGCCAGCAGTGAGTCGAAGGCAGGGGGCACTGAAGCTTTCTTT
>NA|TRBV5-5|TRBJ1-5|TRBD1
CASSPHAPGQGAFFNQPQHF
TGTGCCAGCAGCCCCCACGCCCCGGGACAGGGGGCTTTTTTCAATCAGCCCCAGCATTTT
>NA|TRBV3-1/TRBV3-2|TRBJ2-2|TRBD1
CASSIRQGVTGELFF
TGTGCCAGCAGCATCCGACAGGGGGTGACCGGGGAGCTGTTTTTT
>NA|TRBV29-1|TRBJ1-1|TRBD1
CSAQKQGAGTEAFF
TGCAGCGCCCAAAAACAGGGGGCGGGCACTGAAGCTTTCTTT
>NA|TRBV24-1|TRBJ2-2|NA
CATSDPNFQGRTGELFF
TGTGCCACCAGTGACCCGAACTTCCAGGGGAGGACCGGGGAGCTGTTTTTT
>NA|TRBV6-6|TRBJ1-1|NA
CASNERHEAFF
TGTGCCAGCAACGAACGACATGAAGCTTTCTTT
>NA|TRBV9|TRBJ2-7|TRBD2
CASSVAATSGAYEQYF
TGTGCCAGCAGCGTAGCCGCGACTAGCGGTGCCTACGAGCAGTACTTC
>NA|TRBV5-1|TRBJ1-1|NA
CASRDLGDGTEAFF
TGCGCCAGCAGGGATCTGGGGGATGGCACTGAAGCTTTCTTT
>NA|TRBV5-6|TRBJ1-2|NA
CASNPSLGRFYGYTF
TGTGCCAGCAACCCGTCCCTTGGCCGATTTTATGGCTACACCTTC
>NA|TRBV6-5|TRBJ1-4|NA
CASSTSLGANEKLFF
TGTGCCAGCAGTACATCGTTGGGGGCTAATGAAAAACTGTTTTTT
>NA|TRBV5-1|TRBJ1-6|TRBD1
CASSLEGARDRVSPLHF
TGCGCCAGCAGCCTGGAAGGGGCACGGGACAGGGTATCACCCCTCCACTTT
>NA|TRBV11-2|TRBJ1-1|NA
CASSLGDTEAFF
TGTGCCAGCAGCCTAGGGGACACTGAAGCTTTCTTT
>NA|TRBV3-1/TRBV3-2|TRBJ2-1|TRBD2
CASSRTSGAGDEQFF
TGTGCCAGCAGCCGTACTAGCGGGGCCGGGGATGAGCAGTTCTTC
>few|TRBV29-1|TRBJ2-3|NA
CSVWGIGTDTQYF
TGCAGCGTTTGGGGGATCGGCACAGATACGCAGTATTTT
>NA|TRBV4-1|TRBJ1-1|NA
CASSLGQLNTEAFF
TGCGCCAGCAGCCTAGGACAGCTGAACACTGAAGCTTTCTTT
>NA|TRBV7-8|TRBJ2-1|TRBD1
CASSRSGTARDEQFF
TGTGCCAGCAGCCGATCCGGGACAGCGCGGGATGAGCAGTTCTTC
>NA|TRBV30|TRBJ1-6|NA
CAWSVQSSLNSPLHF
TGTGCCTGGAGTGTGCAATCGAGCCTCAATTCACCCCTCCACTTT
>NA|TRBV5-5|TRBJ2-3|NA
CASRAQGISDTQYF
TGTGCCAGCAGGGCTCAGGGGATTTCAGATACGCAGTATTTT
>NA|TRBV27|TRBJ1-2|NA
CASSSVGDGYTF
TGTGCCAGCAGTTCAGTAGGGGATGGCTACACCTTC
>NA|TRBV4-2|TRBJ1-3|NA
CASSQDYSGGNTIYF
TGTGCCAGCAGCCAAGATTACTCGGGTGGAAACACCATATATTTT
>NA|TRBV28|TRBJ1-2|NA
CASSPGPGYGYTF
TGTGCCAGCAGTCCCGGGCCGGGTTATGGCTACACCTTC
>NA|TRBV18|TRBJ2-6|NA
CASSPLAGSPGANVLTF
TGTGCCAGCTCACCACTTGCGGGCTCTCCTGGGGCCAACGTCCTGACTTTC
>NA|TRBV7-9|TRBJ2-1|TRBD1
CASSRRQGARSSYNEQFF
TGTGCCAGCAGTCGCCGCCAGGGGGCTCGAAGCTCCTACAATGAGCAGTTCTTC
>NA|TRBV19|TRBJ1-5|NA
CASSTRQSRQPQHF
TGTGCCAGTAGTACAAGACAGTCTCGGCAGCCCCAGCATTTT
>NA|TRBV3-1/TRBV3-2|TRBJ2-3|NA
CASSLPWDTQYF
TGTGCCAGCAGCCTTCCGTGGGATACGCAGTATTTT
>NA|TRBV5-1|TRBJ1-6|NA
CASSLAGLSPLHF
TGCGCCAGCAGCTTGGCCGGGCTTTCACCCCTCCACTTT
>once|TRBV5-1|TRBJ1-2|NA
CASSLQSGGGYTF
TGCGCCAGCAGCTTGCAGTCAGGTGGTGGCTACACCTTC
>once|TRBV21-1|TRBJ1-5|NA
CASSKVIEGDHNQPQHF
TGTGCCAGCAGCAAAGTCATTGAGGGGGATCACAATCAGCCCCAGCATTTT